This entry lists 9 T cell receptor beta chains sequenced from one sample in a study of blood T cell repertoires in COVID-19. Only in-frame clones appear in the TCRdb table, and some are missing; sequencing was by immunoSEQ multiplex PCR. The sample yields 250,000 to 300,000 clones, approximately 87% seen once. The sequenced material came from peripheral blood. The receptors derive from a woman aged 30 to 39 with COVID-19, enrolled during active disease.

V and J are TRBV11-2 and TRBJ2-3; D may be TRBD2 (6 bases). Germline V gives CDR1 SGHAT, CDR2 FQNNGV. The CDR3 runs 16 residues. V was trimmed by 5 bases and J by 4 bases, leaving 19 bases between them. CDR3: CASSRPAGMFSDTQYF. In DNA, the CDR3 is TGTGCCAGCAGCCGCCCGGCGGGGATGTTTTCAGATACGCAGTATTTT.

V and J are TRBV7-6 and TRBJ2-3; the match to TRBD2 covers 8 bases. V was pared by 1 base and J by 6 bases, with 6 bases of the junction left unmatched. This CDR3 spans 15 amino acids. The germline CDR1 and CDR2 sequences are SGHVS and FNYEAQ. For the CDR3, the DNA is TGTGCCAGCAGCTTAGTCCGGGGGGGTGCGGATACGCAGTATTTT. Translation gives CASSLVRGGADTQYF.

This clone was counted a few times. The chain uses TRBV6-7 and TRBJ1-1; 10 nucleotides match TRBD1. TRBV6-7 is designated an ORF whose function remains uncertain. This CDR3 comprises 16 residues. The V gene end was trimmed by 2 bases and the J gene end by 2 bases; junction bases not matched to a gene: 5. DNA of the CDR3: TGTGCCAGCAGTTACGCTCGGGACAGGGGAAACACTGAAGCTTTCTTT. Its protein is CASSYARDRGNTEAFF.

The chain joins TRBV4-1 to TRBJ2-1, with 9 bases identical to TRBD2. The germline V gene encodes CDR1 MGHRA and CDR2 YSYEKL. The CDR3 consists of 18 residues. V shed 3 bases and J 8 bases; nucleotides not matched to a gene: 17. The CDR3 DNA is TGCGCCAGCAGCCAGAGCAAAGACGCCAGCGGGGGGATCTATGAGCAGTTCTTC. Protein product: CASSQSKDASGGIYEQFF.

V is TRBV11-3 and J is TRBJ2-1, with TRBD1 matching 9 bases. Per the germline V gene, CDR1 is SGHNT and CDR2 is YENEEA. V trimming: 5 bases; J trimming: 3 bases; junction bases outside the gene matches: 5. The CDR3 loop spans 15 amino acids. The CDR3 sequence is CASSHLGQGYNEQFF. In DNA form, the CDR3 reads TGTGCCAGCAGCCATCTGGGACAGGGCTACAATGAGCAGTTCTTC.

DNA for the CDR3: TGTGCCAGCAGTGAAGATCGGGTTCACACAGATACGCAGTATTTT. This encodes CASSEDRVHTDTQYF. The chain has TRBV25-1 and TRBJ2-3; no reliable D call. Trimming took 2 bases from V and 2 from J, leaving 11 bases between them. The CDR3 totals 15 residues. Germline V gene lookup returns CDR1 MGHDK and CDR2 SYGVNS.

The chain has TRBV12-5 and TRBJ1-2; D ambiguous. The CDR3 is 15 residues long. From germline, CDR1 is LGHNT and CDR2 FRNRAP. V shed 6 bases and J shed 3 bases, with 17 bases lying between them. CDR3 DNA: TGTGCTAGTGGACGAGGAAGGTTAGTGGACTATGGCTACACCTTC. Translation: CASGRGRLVDYGYTF.

The chain joins TRBV19 to TRBJ2-1, with D possibly being TRBD2 (5 bases). The germline V gene has CDR1 LNHDA and CDR2 SQIVND (reference sequence). CDR3 length equals 15 residues. V lost 5 bases to trimming and J lost 0 bases, with 11 bases between them. The CDR3 spells CASSPGVPSYNEQFF. The CDR3 nucleotides read TGTGCCAGTAGTCCCGGGGTCCCCTCCTACAATGAGCAGTTCTTC.

This chain connects TRBV10-2 to TRBJ1-3, with D unclear. Germline-derived CDR1 and CDR2 are WSHSY and SAAADI. This CDR3 contains 14 residues. V lost 7 bases and J lost 2, with 12 bases in between. The CDR3 loop is CASIPTRTGNTIYF. CDR3 bases: TGCGCCAGCATCCCGACAAGGACTGGAAACACCATATATTTT.